The entry that follows covers one T cell receptor (beta chain) sequence. The repertoire was sequenced with immunoSEQ multiplex PCR; TCRdb's copy has only in-frame clones and lacks some. The sample shows over 75,000 clones, around 82% of them seen only once. Trimming cost V 5 bases and J 1 base; bases outside gene matches: 8. In germline, CDR1 is SGHTA, CDR2 FQGNSA. CDR3 size: 15 residues. The source of the sample is a study of blood T cell repertoires in COVID-19. Study overall: PBMCs, B-cell-depleted T cells, or T cells provided the cDNA or gDNA that made up the material.

The receptor comes from a woman of 80 years or more with acute or convalescent COVID-19. The sequenced material came from peripheral blood. This rearrangement joins TRBV7-2 to TRBJ2-7, with 7 bases that match TRBD2. The CDR3 spells CASSRLAGVSYEQYF. The CDR3 DNA sequence: TGTGCCAGCAGCCGTCTGGCGGGGGTATCCTACGAGCAGTACTTC.